These 12 T cell receptor beta chains share one sample of origin, sequenced in a study of shared clonotypes between healthy human individuals. Assay: immunoSEQ multiplex PCR; the TCRdb copy retains only in-frame clones and omits some. The repertoire holds some 2.3 million clones, with over 90% as singletons. The material sequenced was naive CD4+ T cells from PBMCs. The subset here: CD45RA+ positively selected. Receptor source: a man aged 18 to 30 in good health. Some clones in this sample may be carry-over from other donors' samples.

This sequence joins TRBV7-2 and TRBJ2-1, with D perhaps matching TRBD2 (6 bases). CDR1 SGHTA and CDR2 FQGNSA come from the germline V gene. Trimming removed 2 bases from V and 3 bases from J, with 11 bases in between. The CDR3 covers 15 residues. CDR3 protein: CASSLRSSDYNEQFF. CDR3 nucleotides: TGTGCCAGCAGCTTACGGTCTAGCGACTACAATGAGCAGTTCTTC.

As regards this clone: Other DNA sequences in this specimen translate into the identical CDR3. This chain joins TRBV6-5 and TRBJ1-5, with D possibly being TRBD1 (5 bases). Germline V gene data show CDR1 as MNHEY and CDR2 as SVGAGI. Trimming pared 0 bases from V and 4 bases from J, leaving 10 bases between. The CDR3 sequence is 15 residues long. CDR3 nucleotides: TGTGCCAGCAGTTACTCTGCGGGACTTAATCAGCCCCAGCATTTT. Protein: CASSYSAGLNQPQHF.

The rearrangement uses TRBV28 and TRBJ1-5, with a weak D call TRBD1 (5 bases). There are 13 residues in the CDR3. Trimming shortened V by 7 bases and J by 7 bases, and 14 bases separated the two germline ends. Germline-derived CDR1 and CDR2 are MDHEN and SYDVKM. CDR3 loop: CASTSQGAQPQHF. DNA of the CDR3: TGTGCCAGCACCTCCCAGGGAGCCCAGCCCCAGCATTTT.

This chain joins TRBV5-6 and TRBJ2-1; 9 nucleotides agree with TRBD2. Germline CDR1 is SGHDT and CDR2 is YYEEEE. With 9 bases clipped from V and 7 bases from J, the junction kept 17 bases outside the gene matches. This CDR3 contains 16 residues. For the CDR3, the DNA is TGTGCCACCACGAGAAGGGGTAGCGGGAGTGTTAATGAGCAGTTCTTC. Translation gives CATTRRGSGSVNEQFF. The whole variable domain, remainder taken from reference TRBV5-6 and TRBJ2-1, is DAGVTQSPTHLIKTRGQQVTLRCSPKSGHDTVSWYQQALGQGPQFIFQYYEEEERQRGNFPDRFSGHQFPNYSSELNVNALLLGDSALYLCATTRRGSGSVNEQFFGPGTRLTVL.

The V and J genes are TRBV27 and TRBJ1-2; 9 bases are shared with TRBD1. The CDR3 spans 15 residues. Germline V CDR1 and CDR2: MNHEY, SMNVEV (reference sequence). The J segment lost 1 base and the V segment lost 2 bases, leaving 2 bases of the junction unmatched. The CDR3 region is CASSLGDRDNYGYTF. CDR3 nucleotides: TGTGCCAGCAGTTTAGGGGACAGGGATAACTATGGCTACACCTTC.

The rearrangement links TRBV5-1 to TRBJ2-7, with D perhaps assigned TRBD1 or TRBD2 (5 bases each). CDR1 is SGHRS and CDR2 is YFSETQ in the germline V gene. CDR3 length: 16 amino acids. V was trimmed by 1 base and J by 2 bases, leaving 16 bases between them. DNA for the CDR3: TGCGCCAGCAGCTTGATCGTCGGGACGGGGCCCTACGAGCAGTACTTC. It is translated as CASSLIVGTGPYEQYF.

V usage is TRBV5-4 and J usage is TRBJ2-2, with TRBD2 matching over 13 bases. V trimming: 4 bases; J trimming: 4 bases; junction bases outside the gene matches: 7. Per germline, CDR1 SGHNT and CDR2 YYREEE (reference sequence). This CDR3 has 17 residues. DNA of the CDR3: TGTGCCAGCAGCACTTCAGGACTAGCGGGAGCCACCGGGGAGCTGTTTTTT. Its protein is CASSTSGLAGATGELFF.

The chain recombines TRBV11-2 with TRBJ2-7; 8 bases match TRBD1. CDR1 is SGHAT, CDR2 FQNNGV, per germline. Losses at the gene ends were 5 bases for V and 5 bases for J; bases not matched to a gene: 8. The CDR3 extends over 14 amino acids. Here the CDR3 reads CASSPSRTGHEQYF. The CDR3 nucleotides read TGTGCCAGCAGCCCTAGTCGGACAGGGCACGAGCAGTACTTC.

The chain joins TRBV28 to TRBJ2-1; 9 positions match TRBD2. CDR1 and CDR2 (germline): MDHEN, SYDVKM. The CDR3 has 15 amino acids. The trim removed 5 bases at V and 7 bases at J, leaving 9 bases unmatched. DNA for the CDR3: TGTGCCAGCAGTCCTAGCGGGGACCCAGGGAATGAGCAGTTCTTC. Protein sequence: CASSPSGDPGNEQFF. Variable domain in full (rest from reference TRBV28 and TRBJ2-1): DVKVTQSSRYLVKRTGEKVFLECVQDMDHENMFWYRQDPGLGLRLIYFSYDVKMKEKGDIPEGYSVSREKKERFSLILESASTNQTSMYLCASSPSGDPGNEQFFGPGTRLTVL.

V and J are TRBV7-2 and TRBJ1-2; the D is unclear. CDR3 length: 14 amino acids. Germline CDR1 SGHTA, CDR2 FQGNSA. V lost 5 bases, J lost 8 bases, and 18 bases lay in between. The CDR3 sequence is CASSPRGALLGYTF. In DNA, the CDR3 is TGTGCCAGCAGCCCACGCGGAGCCCTCCTCGGCTACACCTTC.

The rearrangement uses TRBV5-4 and TRBJ2-7; 9 bases are a match to TRBD1. Germline values: CDR1 SGHNT, CDR2 YYREEE (reference sequence). With V trimmed by 5 bases and J by 2 bases, 5 bases remained unmatched. This CDR3 comprises 14 residues. The CDR3 nucleotides read TGTGCCAGCAGACGGGACAGGGCGGCCTACGAGCAGTACTTC. It yields the protein CASRRDRAAYEQYF.

This clone turned up a few times. Other DNA variants within this sample encode the same CDR3. The chain joins TRBV5-1 to TRBJ2-2; 11 bases agree with TRBD2. Germline trimming cut 0 bases from V and 6 bases from J; bases unmatched to any gene: 1. The CDR3 is 15 amino acids. In germline, CDR1 is SGHRS, CDR2 YFSETQ. In DNA form, the CDR3 reads TGCGCCAGCAGCTTGGAACTAGCGGGAGCCGGGGAGCTGTTTTTT. Its translation is CASSLELAGAGELFF.